The clone carrying this T cell receptor beta chain came up a few times. Its target is unknown. The CDR3 totals 14 residues. Germline trimming cut 1 base from V and 5 bases from J; bases unmatched to any gene: 4. From germline, CDR1 is LNHNV and CDR2 YYDKDF (reference sequence). Through a sample-barcoded 5' primer and a J-beta primer mix, a second PCR was run for roughly 6 to 11 cycles. Each cDNA was tagged by a template-switch adaptor containing 12 random nucleotides. TCRdb re-called the 5' RACE reads with MiXCR, one entry per CDR3 protein. The repertoire includes about 970,000 distinct CDR3 sequences, roughly half of them detected once, and 20% to 25% sits in the top ten. The sample comes from a study of blood T cells in healthy people across ages. Study findings and constraints: It was held that the diversity estimates obtained from one million T cells were underestimates.

Samples each had at least 5 micrograms of total RNA extracted. Sequenced material: blood. The chain uses TRBV15 and TRBJ2-7; 8 bases match TRBD2. The source of this sequence is a woman aged 60 to 75 in good health. Written as DNA, the CDR3 is TGTGCCACCAGCAGAGTAGCGGGATTGAACGAGCAGTACTTC. Amino acid sequence: CATSRVAGLNEQYF.